The 19 T cell receptor beta chains listed next were all sequenced from one sample in a study of cytomegalovirus exposure and HLA in healthy donors. Vbeta (60) and Jbeta (13) primers were used in the PCR. Method: immunoSEQ multiplex PCR; TCRdb's copy keeps in-frame clones and lacks some. The table lists 100,000 to 150,000 clones, roughly 75% of them singletons, with more than 2.5% in the top ten. Sequencing was performed on PBMCs. These receptor sequences come from a woman aged 45-59 years in good health and CMV-seronegative.

This rearrangement joins TRBV7-3 to TRBJ2-3; TRBD2 matches at 12 bases. The CDR3 loop spans 18 amino acids. Germline V gives CDR1 SGHTA, CDR2 FQGTGA. J gave up 2 bases and V 2 bases, and 8 bases lay outside the gene matches. This CDR3 is CASSLGSLAGGVTDTQYF. The CDR3 coding sequence is TGTGCCAGCAGCTTAGGATCGCTAGCGGGAGGGGTCACAGATACGCAGTATTTT.

The sample holds a few counts of this clone. The chain links TRBV21-1 to TRBJ2-7; the table's TRBD2 call for D was not verified on the DNA. TRBV21-1 constitutes a pseudogene. The CDR3 is 14 residues long. As DNA, the CDR3 is TGTGCCAGCAGCGATACCGGGAGTCCCTACGAGCAGTACTTC. This translates into CASSDTGSPYEQYF.

V gene TRBV6-1 combines with J gene TRBJ1-2; weak D call: TRBD1 (5 bases). Germline V gene data show CDR1 as MNHNS and CDR2 as SASEGT. The CDR3 covers 17 residues. The germline V and J ends were trimmed by 3 bases and 5 bases, with 22 bases remaining between them. The CDR3 loop is CASSDFGGFFLSYGYTF. DNA for the CDR3: TGTGCCAGCAGTGACTTCGGGGGGTTTTTCTTAAGTTATGGCTACACCTTC.

The V call is TRBV4-2, the J call TRBJ1-5; TRBD1 is a possible D gene (5 bases). V lost 1 base and J 0 bases, leaving 16 bases between the germline ends. CDR1 is LGHNA and CDR2 is YNFKEQ in the germline V gene. CDR3 size: 18 residues. CDR3 sequence reads: CASSQGRVTQSSNQPQHF. The DNA for the CDR3 is TGTGCCAGCAGCCAAGGCAGGGTCACTCAGTCTAGCAATCAGCCCCAGCATTTT.

The CDR3 DNA reads as TGTGCCAGCAGGGAACGGGACAGGGAGAACTATGGCTACACCTTC. Its protein product is CASRERDRENYGYTF. The gene calls are TRBV6-5 and TRBJ1-2; 9 nucleotides line up with TRBD1. The CDR3 contains 15 residues. Germline assignment: CDR1 MNHEY and CDR2 SVGAGI. J gave up 2 bases and V 6 bases, and 7 bases lay outside the gene matches.

The V gene is TRBV4-3, the J gene TRBJ1-6, with a weak D call TRBD1 (6 bases). The V end lost 0 bases, the J end lost 10 bases, and 19 bases lay between the germline ends. Germline V gene lookup returns CDR1 LGHNA and CDR2 YSLEER. The CDR3 sequence is 17 residues long. The CDR3 protein is CASSQDRVAGAHSPLHF. Here the CDR3 DNA reads TGCGCCAGCAGCCAAGACCGGGTGGCAGGGGCACACTCACCCCTCCACTTT.

The V gene is TRBV5-4, the J gene TRBJ2-1; TRBD2 might be the D (7 bases). This CDR3 region has 16 residues. Per germline, CDR1 SGHNT and CDR2 YYREEE (reference sequence). Trimming took 5 bases from V and 0 from J, leaving 15 bases between them. The CDR3 spells CASREGGRASYNEQFF. The CDR3 nucleotides read TGTGCCAGCAGGGAAGGGGGGAGGGCCTCCTACAATGAGCAGTTCTTC. The full variable domain, rest sourced from reference TRBV5-4 and TRBJ2-1, is ETGVTQSPTHLIKTRGQQVTLRCSSQSGHNTVSWYQQALGQGPQFIFQYYREEENGRGNFPPRFSGLQFPNYSSELNVNALELDDSALYLCASREGGRASYNEQFFGPGTRLTVL.

This clone was observed once. This chain connects TRBV2 to TRBJ2-7; 7 positions match TRBD1. This CDR3 has 13 residues. Germline V gene data show CDR1 as SNHLY and CDR2 as FYNNEI. Unmatched junction bases numbered 6, after V lost 8 bases and J lost 2 bases. CDR3 amino acids: CASGRDSPYEQYF. The CDR3 DNA sequence: TGTGCCAGCGGCCGGGACAGCCCCTACGAGCAGTACTTC.

This chain uses TRBV27 with TRBJ2-7; no firm D call. Germline assignment: CDR1 MNHEY and CDR2 SMNVEV (reference sequence). The CDR3 spans 13 residues. Trimming pared 5 bases from V and 3 bases from J, leaving 11 bases between. The CDR3 reads CASSHSSSYEQYF. Written as DNA, the CDR3 is TGTGCCAGCAGTCACTCCTCTAGCTACGAGCAGTACTTC.

V usage is TRBV30 and J usage is TRBJ2-3; 7 nucleotides match TRBD2. Germline V gives CDR1 GTSNPN, CDR2 SVGIG (reference sequence). V was pared by 5 bases and J by 11 bases, with 7 bases of the junction left unmatched. The CDR3 is 11 residues long. The CDR3 DNA reads TGTGCCTGGGGGGGGGTTAGTTGGCAGTATTTT. Its protein is CAWGGVSWQYF.

This chain uses TRBV9 with TRBJ2-2, with D unclear. This CDR3 spans 13 amino acids. V lost 3 bases, J lost 1 base, and 4 bases lay in between. From germline, CDR1 is SGDLS and CDR2 YYNGEE. Here the CDR3 reads CASSDRNTGELFF. The CDR3 coding sequence is TGTGCCAGCAGCGATCGGAACACCGGGGAGCTGTTTTTT.

V usage is TRBV30 and J usage is TRBJ2-2; 7 bases are a match to TRBD2. The germline CDR1 and CDR2 sequences are GTSNPN and SVGIG (reference sequence). The V and J ends lost 0 bases and 3 bases, in that order; junction bases with no gene match: 7. The CDR3 has 16 residues. For the CDR3, the DNA is TGTGCCTGGAGTGTTCTCGGGGGGAGTGACACCGGGGAGCTGTTTTTT. It codes for CAWSVLGGSDTGELFF.

The rearrangement links TRBV27 to TRBJ1-1, with 9 bases fitting TRBD1. From germline, CDR1 is MNHEY and CDR2 SMNVEV (reference sequence). The CDR3 is 14 amino acids. J gave up 4 bases and V 6 bases, and 6 bases lay outside the gene matches. For the CDR3, the DNA is TGTGCCAGCAGACTATGGGACAGGGCCACTGAAGCTTTCTTT. It specifies CASRLWDRATEAFF.

The chain employs TRBV10-3 and TRBJ2-2, with 9 bases that match TRBD2. The CDR3 contains 16 residues. The germline V gene has CDR1 ENHRY and CDR2 SYGVKD. The J segment lost 5 bases and the V segment lost 4 bases, leaving 8 bases of the junction unmatched. DNA for the CDR3: TGTGCCATCAGTGGACTGGGTCTAGCGGGAACCGGGGAGCTGTTTTTT. Amino acid sequence: CAISGLGLAGTGELFF.

V usage is TRBV27 and J usage is TRBJ2-2; TRBD2 matches 9 bases. Germline V gene sequence: CDR1 MNHEY, CDR2 SMNVEV (reference sequence). V shed 2 bases and J 6 bases; nucleotides not matched to a gene: 7. The CDR3 loop spans 16 amino acids. CDR3 sequence: CASSLTGTSPAGELFF. The CDR3, as DNA: TGTGCCAGCAGTTTAACCGGGACTAGCCCGGCCGGGGAGCTGTTTTTT.

J is TRBJ2-3 and V is TRBV28; 9 nucleotides agree with TRBD2. After removal of 8 bases from V and 1 base from J, the junction contained 4 bases not matched to a gene. This CDR3 is 14 amino acids long. CDR1 is MDHEN and CDR2 is SYDVKM in the germline V gene. The CDR3 is CASGIAGGTDTQYF. The CDR3 DNA reads TGTGCCAGCGGAATAGCGGGAGGCACAGATACGCAGTATTTT.

This clone was seen only a few times. This chain joins TRBV7-2 and TRBJ1-6; D call uncertain. This CDR3 has 16 amino acids. Germline V gene data show CDR1 as SGHTA and CDR2 as FQGNSA. Trimming removed 1 base from V and 5 bases from J, with 12 bases in between. CDR3 coding DNA: TGTGCCAGCAGCTTAGTTCCGAGGCTTAATAATTCACCCCTCCACTTT. Residues: CASSLVPRLNNSPLHF.

The chain carries TRBV11-2 and TRBJ2-1, with 7 bases aligning to TRBD2. Germline CDR1 reads SGHAT; CDR2 reads FQNNGV. With 7 bases clipped from V and 2 bases from J, the junction kept 5 bases outside the gene matches. This CDR3 contains 14 residues. The CDR3 sequence: CASILADTYNEQFF. CDR3 bases: TGTGCCAGCATCCTAGCGGATACCTACAATGAGCAGTTCTTC. The full variable domain, with the rest looked up from reference TRBV11-2 and TRBJ2-1, is EAGVAQSPRYKIIEKRQSVAFWCNPISGHATLYWYQQILGQGPKLLIQFQNNGVVDDSQLPKDRFSAERLKGVDSTLKIQPAKLEDSAVYLCASILADTYNEQFFGPGTRLTVL.

The chain uses TRBV15 and TRBJ2-6; tentatively, D is TRBD1 (5 bases). V lost 0 bases and J lost 2, with 8 bases in between. CDR3 length equals 16 residues. Germline V gene data show CDR1 as LNHNV and CDR2 as YYDKDF (reference sequence). The CDR3 bases are TGTGCCACCAGCAGAGACCAGGGTGCTGGGGCCAACGTCCTGACTTTC. The encoded protein is CATSRDQGAGANVLTF.